One sample yielded the 12 T cell receptor beta chains listed below, sequenced in a study of blood T cells in healthy people across ages. It was with a sample-barcoded 5' primer and a J-beta primer mix that a second PCR of about 6 to 11 cycles was run. TCRdb re-called the 5' RACE reads with MiXCR, one entry per CDR3 protein. The sample has 850,000 to 1,000,000 distinct CDR3 sequences, just over 50% seen once. The specimen sequenced was blood. The receptors shown here come from a woman aged 55-75 years in good health.

V gene TRBV29-1 combines with J gene TRBJ2-1; 12 bases are shared with TRBD2. CDR1 and CDR2 from the germline V gene are SQVTM and ANQGSEA. The J segment lost 6 bases and the V segment lost 6 bases, leaving 9 bases of the junction unmatched. The CDR3 is 15 residues long. The CDR3 DNA reads TGCAGCGTACCGACTAGCGGGAGAAAGGTCAATGAGCAGTTCTTC. Its protein product is CSVPTSGRKVNEQFF.

This clonotype was detected once. The rearrangement uses TRBV6-4 and TRBJ1-1; maybe TRBD1 (6 bases). In germline, CDR1 is MRHNA, CDR2 SNTAGT. The CDR3 length is 13 residues. Deletions cut 5 bases from V and 9 bases from J, with 16 bases between. DNA for the CDR3: TGTGCCAGCAGTAGAGGCGGGGGGGCAAAAGCTTTCTTT. Translation: CASSRGGGAKAFF.

This chain joins TRBV6-2 or TRBV6-3 and TRBJ2-5; 11 bases map to TRBD2. The DNA end favors TRBJ2-7, so the J call may be wrong. The CDR3 loop spans 14 amino acids. CDR1 is MNHEY, CDR2 SVGEGT, per germline. CDR3: CASSRGLAAYEQYF. The CDR3 bases are TGTGCCAGCAGCCGGGGACTAGCGGCCTACGAGCAGTACTTC.

The V gene is TRBV20-1, the J gene TRBJ2-1; perhaps TRBD1 as D (6 bases). CDR1 and CDR2 from the germline V gene are DFQATT and SNEGSKA (reference sequence). This CDR3 is built from 12 residues. Trimming cost V 0 bases and J 8 bases, with 8 bases left between them. For the CDR3, the DNA is TGCAGTGCTAGAGACAAGGGGGATGAGCAGTTCTTC. Residues: CSARDKGDEQFF.

The chain recombines TRBV28 with TRBJ2-3, with a possible D match to TRBD1 (6 bases). The V gene lost 2 bases and the J gene lost 5 bases, with 17 bases spanning the gap. The CDR3 runs to 16 residues. CDR1 and CDR2 (germline): MDHEN, SYDVKM. In DNA form, the CDR3 reads TGTGCCAGCAGTTTACGCAGGGGTGATCCGAAAGATACGCAGTATTTT. Protein: CASSLRRGDPKDTQYF.

The chain links TRBV25-1 to TRBJ2-3; possible D gene TRBD2, 5 bases. The germline CDR1 and CDR2 sequences are MGHDK and SYGVNS. The CDR3 has 14 amino acids. V lost 1 base to trimming and J lost 2 bases, with 7 bases between them. The chain's CDR3 is CASSEFDYTDTQYF. The CDR3 DNA sequence: TGTGCCAGCAGTGAATTTGACTACACAGATACGCAGTATTTT.

J is TRBJ2-7 and V is TRBV7-2; no reliable D call. V dropped 2 bases and J dropped 2 bases, with 7 bases sitting between them. The CDR3 totals 13 residues. Germline V gene data show CDR1 as SGHTA and CDR2 as FQGNSA. CDR3 sequence (DNA): TGTGCCAGCAGCTTAACCAGGCCCTACGAGCAGTACTTC. Encoded protein: CASSLTRPYEQYF.

The rearrangement uses TRBV27 and TRBJ2-3; either TRBD1 or TRBD2 may supply D (7 bases each). The V end was cut by 3 bases, the J end by 2 bases, with 18 bases between. This CDR3 has 17 amino acids. Looked up from germline, CDR1 is MNHEY and CDR2 is SMNVEV (reference sequence). The DNA for the CDR3 is TGTGCCAGCAGTTTCAGGGCAGGGGGAGGGCCCACAGATACGCAGTATTTT. Translation: CASSFRAGGGPTDTQYF.

This chain joins TRBV28 and TRBJ2-1; TRBD1 might be the D (6 bases). The end of the DNA fits TRBJ2-7 better, so the J call may be wrong. The CDR3 spans 17 residues. The V gene's germline CDR1 is MDHEN and CDR2 SYDVKM. Written as DNA, the CDR3 is TGTGCCAGCAGAAGGGACAACTACGAGTTACCCTACAATGAGCAGTACTTC. The encoded protein is CASRRDNYELPYNEQYF.

This clonotype came up many times. The V call is TRBV29-1, the J call TRBJ2-3; a possible D gene is TRBD1 (6 bases). CDR1 SQVTM and CDR2 ANQGSEA come from the germline V gene. The CDR3 extends over 11 amino acids. V lost 5 bases, J lost 6 bases, and 9 bases lay in between. The CDR3 region has the DNA TGCAGCGTTTCCCAGGGGGATACGCAGTATTTT. This translates into CSVSQGDTQYF.

The V call is TRBV28, the J call TRBJ2-7, with 10 bases fitting TRBD2. The CDR3 has 14 residues. Unmatched junction bases numbered 5, after V lost 7 bases and J lost 2 bases. Germline lookup yields CDR1 MDHEN and CDR2 SYDVKM. DNA of the CDR3: TGTGCCAGCACCTTCACTAGCGGGACCTACGAGCAGTACTTC. It yields the protein CASTFTSGTYEQYF.

The gene calls are TRBV20-1 and TRBJ2-7, with 9 bases identical to TRBD1. The CDR3 sequence is 14 residues long. From germline, CDR1 is DFQATT and CDR2 SNEGSKA (reference sequence). The J segment lost 5 bases and the V segment lost 6 bases, leaving 11 bases of the junction unmatched. The CDR3 spells CSADPGTGTDEQYF. CDR3 sequence (DNA): TGCAGTGCGGACCCCGGGACAGGGACGGACGAGCAGTACTTC.